This T cell receptor (beta chain) was identified during a study of neurological immune-mediated disorders. Germline assignment: CDR1 MNHNS and CDR2 SASEGT. V lost 3 bases, J lost 6 bases, and 12 bases lay in between. The CDR3 runs to 13 residues. The team produced cDNA through 5'RACE using 10-nucleotide random UMIs. TCRdb re-analysed the 5' RACE reads in MiXCR, keeping a single row per CDR3 protein. The profile shows approximately 60,000 distinct CDR3 sequences, roughly 4.6% of them singletons. In its sample, this clonotype was seen many times. The rearrangement joins TRBV6-1 to TRBJ2-7; D perhaps matches TRBD1 (5 bases). This TCR was recovered from a man aged 50 to 59 with multiple sclerosis. Material for sequencing was PBMCs. CDR3 region: CASSDLLGVEQYF. In nucleotides, the CDR3 is TGTGCCAGCAGTGATCTGCTAGGGGTCGAGCAGTACTTC.